This T cell receptor beta chain was sequenced for a study of cytomegalovirus exposure and HLA in healthy donors. This CDR3 is 13 amino acids long. V lost 6 bases to trimming and J lost 7 bases, with 15 bases between them. Germline V gene lookup returns CDR1 MNHNY and CDR2 SVGAGI (reference sequence). The PCR ran on 60 Vbeta and 13 Jbeta primers. Sequenced by immunoSEQ multiplex PCR; TCRdb stores in-frame clones only, minus some. The sample consists of about 98,000 clones, about 83% of them appearing once. This TCR was sampled from a man in his sixties in good health and CMV-seropositive. Sequencing was performed on PBMCs. This rearrangement joins TRBV6-6 to TRBJ1-2; D gene unclear. This CDR3 is CASRKADSFGYTF. DNA of the CDR3: TGTGCCAGCAGGAAGGCAGACTCTTTTGGCTACACCTTC.